The 4 T cell receptor beta chains given below trace back to one sample, sequenced in a study of blood T cell repertoires in COVID-19. The data were produced by immunoSEQ multiplex PCR, yet TCRdb's version contains in-frame clones alone and is incomplete. The sample has 200,000 to 250,000 clones, less than 85% seen once; the top ten hold around 6%. Source material: peripheral blood. The receptors stem from a woman in her seventies with acute or convalescent COVID-19.

The rearrangement links TRBV11-3 to TRBJ1-1, with unresolved D. The CDR3 contains 14 residues. V lost 0 bases and J lost 1, with 6 bases in between. Germline V gene data show CDR1 as SGHNT and CDR2 as YENEEA. This CDR3 reads CASSLDSRNTEAFF. The CDR3 DNA reads TGTGCCAGCAGCTTAGATTCTCGGAACACTGAAGCTTTCTTT. The whole variable domain, filled in from reference TRBV11-3 and TRBJ1-1, reads EAGVVQSPRYKIIEKKQPVAFWCNPISGHNTLYWYLQNLGQGPELLIRYENEEAVDDSQLPKDRFSAERLKGVDSTLKIQPAELGDSAVYLCASSLDSRNTEAFFGQGTRLTVV.

This clone was seen once. The chain joins TRBV5-1 to TRBJ1-2; 7 bases fit TRBD1. Germline V gives CDR1 SGHRS, CDR2 YFSETQ. V was pared by 0 bases and J by 8 bases, with 4 bases of the junction left unmatched. The CDR3 runs to 13 residues. The CDR3 here is CASSLGQGDGYTF. The CDR3 DNA is TGCGCCAGCAGCTTGGGACAGGGAGACGGCTACACCTTC.

The genes are TRBV9 and TRBJ1-2; TRBD1 might be the D (5 bases). The CDR3 has 15 amino acids. Per the germline V gene, CDR1 is SGDLS and CDR2 is YYNGEE. V lost 0 bases to trimming and J lost 4 bases, with 13 bases between them. For the CDR3, the DNA is TGTGCCAGCAGCGTAGATAATGGGGCCTTCTATGGCTACACCTTC. Encoded protein: CASSVDNGAFYGYTF. Complete variable domain (other parts from reference TRBV9 and TRBJ1-2): DSGVTQTPKHLITATGQRVTLRCSPRSGDLSVYWYQQSLDQGLQFLIQYYNGEERAKGNILERFSAQQFPDLHSELNLSSLELGDSALYFCASSVDNGAFYGYTFGSGTRLTVV.

This chain joins TRBV21-1 and TRBJ2-1; the table calls TRBD2, which could not be checked here. TRBV21-1 is listed as a pseudogene. The CDR3 is made up of 23 amino acids. CDR3 sequence: CASSKRETIFLLAGGPWYNEQFF. The DNA of the CDR3 is TGTGCCAGCAGCAAGAGGGAAACTATATTTCTACTAGCGGGGGGGCCCTGGTACAATGAGCAGTTCTTC.